The 31 T cell receptor beta chains below come from one sample, sequenced in a study of T cell responses to AZD1222 COVID-19 vaccine. Assay: immunoSEQ multiplex PCR; the TCRdb copy retains only in-frame clones and omits some. Here the sample spans 84,000 or so clones, 65% to 90% being singletons. The sequencing here drew on peripheral blood, taken on day 0 of AZD1222 vaccination. The receptors stem from an adult in good health.

The chain is built from TRBV3-1 (or the pseudogene TRBV3-2) and TRBJ1-2; the D gene is possibly TRBD1 (6 bases). CDR3 length equals 17 residues. V dropped 4 bases and J dropped 6 bases, with 24 bases sitting between them. The germline V gene has CDR1 LGHDT and CDR2 YNNKEL (reference sequence). The CDR3 reads CASSRYTGTPGSDGYTF. CDR3 coding DNA: TGTGCCAGCAGCCGTTACACCGGGACACCGGGTAGCGATGGCTACACCTTC.

V gene TRBV20-1 combines with J gene TRBJ2-5; D unclear. The germline V and J ends were trimmed by 0 bases and 5 bases, with 4 bases remaining between them. The CDR3 covers 11 residues. Germline-derived CDR1 and CDR2 are DFQATT and SNEGSKA (reference sequence). The CDR3 is CSARDFETQYF. CDR3 in DNA: TGCAGTGCTAGAGATTTTGAGACCCAGTACTTC.

The DNA for the CDR3 is TGTGCCAGCAGCTTAGGGGAAGAGGAGCAGTTCTTC. Translated: CASSLGEEEQFF. The chain couples TRBV7-9 to TRBJ2-1, with unresolved D. Trimming stripped 1 base from V and 10 bases from J, with 8 bases between. Germline V lookup: CDR1 SEHNR, CDR2 FQNEAQ (reference sequence). The CDR3 sequence is 12 residues long.

The chain carries TRBV6-5 and TRBJ1-2; 12 nucleotides match TRBD1. The CDR3 is 12 residues long. With V trimmed by 11 bases and J by 7 bases, 5 bases remained unmatched. Germline-derived CDR1 and CDR2 are MNHEY and SVGAGI. CDR3 nucleotide sequence: TGTGCCGCTGGGACAGGGGGCCGTGGCTACACCTTC. The encoded protein is CAAGTGGRGYTF.

V is TRBV24-1 and J is TRBJ1-5; possible D gene TRBD1, 5 bases. CDR3 length equals 15 residues. V was pared by 4 bases and J by 6 bases, with 15 bases between. Germline loops: CDR1 KGHDR, CDR2 SFDVKD. The CDR3 nucleotides are TGTGCCACCAGTGACCCCAGGGAGCAGCTTCAGCCCCAGCATTTT. Translating it yields CATSDPREQLQPQHF.

The rearrangement joins TRBV9 to TRBJ2-5; 11 nucleotides match TRBD2. Trimming cost V 3 bases and J 5 bases; bases outside gene matches: 6. The CDR3 runs 15 residues. Germline lookup yields CDR1 SGDLS and CDR2 YYNGEE. The CDR3 DNA sequence: TGTGCCAGCAGCGCGGGACTAGCGGTGGGGGAGACCCAGTACTTC. Amino acid sequence: CASSAGLAVGETQYF. Variable domain in full (rest from reference TRBV9 and TRBJ2-5): DSGVTQTPKHLITATGQRVTLRCSPRSGDLSVYWYQQSLDQGLQFLIQYYNGEERAKGNILERFSAQQFPDLHSELNLSSLELGDSALYFCASSAGLAVGETQYFGPGTRLLVL.

This clone turned up a few times. The chain links TRBV5-1 to TRBJ2-3; maybe TRBD2 (6 bases). V gave up 2 bases and J gave up 4 bases, with 11 bases separating them. Germline V lookup: CDR1 SGHRS, CDR2 YFSETQ. The CDR3 spans 14 residues. The CDR3 DNA reads as TGCGCCAGCAGCTTCGGGAGTCGTCCAGATACGCAGTATTTT. This encodes CASSFGSRPDTQYF.

The CDR3 is CASSLVGRGDTEAFF. CDR3 DNA: TGTGCCAGCAGCTTAGTAGGGAGGGGGGACACTGAAGCTTTCTTT. The V call is TRBV13, the J call TRBJ1-1, with a possible D match to TRBD1 (6 bases). CDR1 is PRHDT, CDR2 FYEKMQ, per germline (reference sequence). CDR3 size: 15 residues. Trimming cost V 1 base and J 3 bases, with 12 bases left between them.

This clone occurred a few times. This rearrangement joins TRBV18 to TRBJ2-7; tentative D call: TRBD1 (5 bases). CDR3 size: 13 residues. Germline CDR1 is KGHSH and CDR2 is LQKENI. Trimming shortened V by 2 bases and J by 5 bases, and 10 bases separated the two germline ends. Written as DNA, the CDR3 is TGTGCCAGCTCACCAAGACAGCCTGACGAGCAGTACTTC. It yields the protein CASSPRQPDEQYF.

This clone was found a few times. The chain combines TRBV5-1 with TRBJ2-7; 8 bases align to TRBD2. Trimming took 5 bases from V and 4 from J; bases not matched to a gene: 11. The germline V gene has CDR1 SGHRS and CDR2 YFSETQ. The CDR3 is 15 amino acids. The CDR3 region has the DNA TGCGCCAGCAGTCCTTCCCCCGGGAGGGCTTACGAGCAGTACTTC. This sequence encodes CASSPSPGRAYEQYF.

The chain links TRBV28 to TRBJ1-5; no clear D gene. V shed 3 bases and J shed 3 bases, with 12 bases lying between them. Looked up from germline, CDR1 is MDHEN and CDR2 is SYDVKM. This CDR3 region has 15 residues. Here the CDR3 DNA reads TGTGCCAGCAGTTTGCGGCGGCAGATCAATCAGCCCCAGCATTTT. Protein sequence: CASSLRRQINQPQHF.

The chain links TRBV4-3 to TRBJ1-5; D is unclear. The CDR3 extends over 14 amino acids. The V and J ends lost 1 base and 6 bases respectively, with 10 bases between them. Germline CDR1 reads LGHNA; CDR2 reads YSLEER. The CDR3 is CASSQGRLTQPQHF. CDR3 coding DNA: TGCGCCAGCAGCCAAGGAAGGCTTACTCAGCCCCAGCATTTT.

The sample holds a few counts of this clone. The chain combines TRBV7-9 with TRBJ1-1, with D perhaps TRBD1 (6 bases). V was clipped by 5 bases and J by 7 bases, with 11 bases between them. Germline V gene lookup returns CDR1 SEHNR and CDR2 FQNEAQ (reference sequence). This CDR3 is built from 12 residues. The CDR3: CASSQGGFEAFF. The CDR3 DNA follows: TGTGCCAGCAGCCAAGGGGGATTTGAAGCTTTCTTT. Together with reference TRBV7-9 and TRBJ1-1, the CDR3 gives the full variable domain: DTGVSQNPRHKITKRGQNVTFRCDPISEHNRLYWYRQTLGQGPEFLTYFQNEAQLEKSRLLSDRFSAERPKGSFSTLEIQRTEQGDSAMYLCASSQGGFEAFFGQGTRLTVV.

This clone was found a few times. The V gene is TRBV28, the J gene TRBJ2-1; D unclear. V lost 3 bases, J lost 8 bases, and 8 bases lay in between. Germline V lookup: CDR1 MDHEN, CDR2 SYDVKM. The CDR3 loop spans 12 amino acids. The CDR3 DNA sequence: TGTGCCAGCAGTTTTGTTCTCCATGAGCAGTTCTTC. Protein: CASSFVLHEQFF.

The V call is TRBV7-3, the J call TRBJ2-6, with TRBD1 as a possible D gene (6 bases). The CDR3 is 17 amino acids. V lost 4 bases and J 0 bases, leaving 13 bases between the germline ends. CDR1 SGHTA and CDR2 FQGTGA come from the germline V gene. The CDR3 bases are TGTGCCAGCAGCTCGCGTAACAGGGACTCTGGGGCCAACGTCCTGACTTTC. Its protein product is CASSSRNRDSGANVLTF.

This clone turned up a few times. This sequence joins TRBV4-1 and TRBJ1-2; 7 nucleotides match TRBD1. CDR1 is MGHRA and CDR2 is YSYEKL in the germline V gene. The CDR3 is 16 residues long. J lost 3 bases, V lost 1 base, and 8 bases had no gene match. The chain's CDR3 is CASSQGETGQYYGYTF. The DNA for the CDR3 is TGCGCCAGCAGCCAAGGTGAGACAGGGCAATACTATGGCTACACCTTC.

DNA of the CDR3: TGTGCCAGCAGTTTCTTGCGGTACGAGCAGTACTTC. Residues: CASSFLRYEQYF. The J gene is TRBJ2-7, the V gene TRBV28; unclear D gene. This CDR3 spans 12 amino acids. CDR1 is MDHEN and CDR2 is SYDVKM in the germline V gene. V lost 3 bases, J lost 4 bases, and 7 bases lay in between.

This chain links TRBV28 with TRBJ2-2; 9 bases map to TRBD1. This CDR3 region has 15 residues. Germline CDR1 reads MDHEN; CDR2 reads SYDVKM. V gave up 3 bases and J gave up 6 bases; unmatched junction bases: 5. CDR3 protein: CASSLGTGFSGELFF. DNA of the CDR3: TGTGCCAGCAGTTTGGGGACAGGGTTCTCCGGGGAGCTGTTTTTT.

The genes are TRBV7-2 and TRBJ2-1; the D call may be TRBD1 or TRBD2 (5 bases each). Trimming took off 0 bases at V and 5 bases at J, with 17 bases between the two ends. The CDR3 extends over 17 amino acids. In germline, CDR1 is SGHTA, CDR2 FQGNSA. The CDR3 DNA follows: TGTGCCAGCAGCTTAGCGATGGGGCGGGTGAGGCACAATGAGCAGTTCTTC. It encodes CASSLAMGRVRHNEQFF.

This clone was observed once. The chain uses TRBV11-3 and TRBJ2-5, with 10 bases identical to TRBD1. The CDR3 runs 16 residues. Per germline, CDR1 SGHNT and CDR2 YENEEA. V was pared by 5 bases and J by 1 base, with 7 bases of the junction left unmatched. The CDR3 sequence: CASSSGDRGSQETQYF. CDR3 coding DNA: TGTGCCAGCAGCAGTGGGGACAGGGGATCCCAAGAGACCCAGTACTTC.

The V call is TRBV12-3 or TRBV12-4, the J call TRBJ1-2; D possibly corresponds to TRBD1 (6 bases). V was clipped by 5 bases and J by 7 bases, with 11 bases between them. The CDR3 totals 12 residues. The CDR3 nucleotides are TGTGCCAGCAGTCCGGACAGCGGTGGCTACACCTTC. The encoded protein is CASSPDSGGYTF.

V gene TRBV5-1 combines with J gene TRBJ1-5, with TRBD1 identical over 11 bases. CDR3 length equals 14 residues. CDR1 SGHRS and CDR2 YFSETQ come from the germline V gene. J lost 6 bases, V lost 2 bases, and 1 base had no gene match. The CDR3 loop reads CASSFGTGGQPQHF. The CDR3 nucleotides read TGCGCCAGCAGCTTTGGGACAGGGGGTCAGCCCCAGCATTTT.

CDR3 coding DNA: TGTGCCACCAGCCGGGGGCCAGAGCGGGAGGGTGATACGCAGTATTTT. Residues: CATSRGPEREGDTQYF. The chain uses TRBV24-1 and TRBJ2-3; 10 nucleotides line up with TRBD2. This CDR3 spans 16 amino acids. The germline V gene has CDR1 KGHDR and CDR2 SFDVKD. The V and J ends lost 7 bases and 6 bases, in that order; junction bases with no gene match: 12.

The rearrangement joins TRBV21-1 to TRBJ1-4. TRBV21-1 is classified as a pseudogene. CDR3 length: 16 amino acids. The CDR3 region has the DNA TGTGCCAGCAGCGGGGATGGATTACCGCCAAATGAAAAACTGTTTTTT. The encoded protein is CASSGDGLPPNEKLFF.

J is TRBJ1-4 and V is TRBV5-4; 9 nucleotides agree with TRBD1. Trimming cost V 2 bases and J 7 bases; bases outside gene matches: 9. Germline V gives CDR1 SGHNT, CDR2 YYREEE (reference sequence). The CDR3 has 16 amino acids. The CDR3 loop reads CASSLGQGSLREKLFF. The CDR3 bases are TGTGCCAGCAGCTTAGGACAGGGGTCGTTGCGTGAAAAACTGTTTTTT.

This chain connects TRBV7-9 to TRBJ2-3, with 7 bases identical to TRBD1. The V and J ends lost 8 bases and 1 base, in that order; junction bases with no gene match: 9. Germline V CDR1 and CDR2: SEHNR, FQNEAQ (reference sequence). This CDR3 comprises 15 residues. The CDR3 DNA reads TGTGCCAGCGGAGACACAGGGGCGGGCACAGATACGCAGTATTTT. This codes for CASGDTGAGTDTQYF.

This clone has more than one count but fewer than ten. The rearrangement uses TRBV30 and TRBJ2-3; TRBD2 matches 10 bases. The CDR3 is 16 residues long. Germline V gene sequence: CDR1 GTSNPN, CDR2 SVGIG (reference sequence). The junction had 4 bases not matched to a gene; V was cut back by 1 base and J by 0 bases. CDR3 coding DNA: TGTGCCTGGAGTGCCGGGACTAGCGTCAGCACAGATACGCAGTATTTT. As protein: CAWSAGTSVSTDTQYF.

Of note for this clone: Different DNA sequences within this sample yield the same CDR3. The V gene is TRBV2, the J gene TRBJ1-2, with unresolved D. With 1 base removed from V and 0 bases from J, the gap between germline ends came to 3 bases. CDR3 length: 13 amino acids. CDR1 is SNHLY, CDR2 FYNNEI, per germline. CDR3 residues: CASSEGTNYGYTF. The DNA for the CDR3 is TGTGCCAGCAGTGAAGGTACTAACTATGGCTACACCTTC. Together with reference TRBV2 and TRBJ1-2, the CDR3 gives the full variable domain: EPEVTQTPSHQVTQMGQEVILRCVPISNHLYFYWYRQILGQKVEFLVSFYNNEISEKSEIFDDQFSVERPDGSNFTLKIRSTKLEDSAMYFCASSEGTNYGYTFGSGTRLTVV.

The gene calls are TRBV24-1 and TRBJ1-2; TRBD1 matches at 8 bases. J was trimmed by 5 bases and V by 6 bases; bases with no gene match: 7. In germline, CDR1 is KGHDR, CDR2 SFDVKD. The CDR3 extends over 14 amino acids. Here the CDR3 reads CATSPGQGAYGYTF. The DNA of the CDR3 is TGTGCCACCAGTCCGGGGCAGGGGGCTTATGGCTACACCTTC.

The CDR3: CASSFSSGANVLTF. The CDR3 bases are TGTGCCAGCAGCTTTAGCTCTGGGGCCAACGTCCTGACTTTC. V usage is TRBV11-3 and J usage is TRBJ2-6; D ambiguous. The germline V gene encodes CDR1 SGHNT and CDR2 YENEEA. The CDR3 length is 14 residues. Trimming took off 3 bases at V and 0 bases at J, with 3 bases between the two ends.

This chain uses TRBV11-3 with TRBJ1-6; no definite D call. There are 14 residues in the CDR3. V was shortened by 1 base and J by 6 bases, with 7 bases between the two germline ends. Germline V gene lookup returns CDR1 SGHNT and CDR2 YENEEA. The CDR3 loop reads CASSLGQINSPLHF. The CDR3 region has the DNA TGTGCCAGCAGCTTAGGCCAGATTAATTCACCCCTCCACTTT.